This passage covers 27 T cell receptor beta chains from one sample sequenced in a study of post-analysis software for immune sequencing data. The library was made from cDNA and included unique molecular identifiers. One entry per CDR3 protein, called by TCRdb with MiXCR from the PCR reads. The repertoire holds about 380,000 distinct CDR3 sequences, with about a third as singletons. Whole-study results and caveats: Compared with controls, patients had more of 4 or 5 TRBV segments, including TRBV5-6, TRBV5-1 and TRBV20-1.

These receptors' antigens are unknown. Sequenced: blood. Receptors were obtained from a girl aged 5 to 17 with multiple sclerosis.

This chain uses TRBV6-2 or TRBV6-3 with TRBJ2-1, with no clear D. Trimming pared 5 bases from V and 0 bases from J, leaving 17 bases between. The length of the CDR3 is 17 residues. Germline-derived CDR1 and CDR2 are MNHEY and SVGEGT. The CDR3 protein is CASSHIRHVSSYNEQFF. In nucleotides, the CDR3 is TGTGCCAGCAGTCACATCCGTCATGTTAGCTCCTACAATGAGCAGTTCTTC.

The rearrangement uses TRBV6-1 and TRBJ2-7; tentative D call: TRBD1 (6 bases). Trimming left V 2 bases short and J 4 bases short, with 12 bases between. Germline CDR1 reads MNHNS; CDR2 reads SASEGT. CDR3 length equals 14 residues. CDR3 DNA sequence: TGTGCCAGCAGTGAACGAAGGACAGATTACGAGCAGTACTTC. It is translated as CASSERRTDYEQYF.

This clonotype occurred a few times. The V call is TRBV7-2, the J call TRBJ2-2; 12 bases are a match to TRBD2. CDR1 is SGHTA, CDR2 FQGNSA, per germline. The CDR3 is made up of 18 amino acids. The V segment lost 0 bases and the J segment 1 base; nucleotides outside the gene matches: 3. CDR3: CASSLALTSGGNTGELFF. The CDR3 DNA reads TGTGCCAGCAGCTTAGCCCTGACTAGCGGGGGGAACACCGGGGAGCTGTTTTTT.

This chain joins TRBV11-2 and TRBJ1-4; 8 bases match TRBD1. Germline CDR1 is SGHAT and CDR2 is FQNNGV. The CDR3 sequence is 15 residues long. V was pared by 3 bases and J by 6 bases, with 6 bases of the junction left unmatched. The CDR3 sequence: CASSFGQGKDEKLFF. CDR3 sequence (DNA): TGTGCCAGCAGCTTCGGACAGGGAAAAGATGAAAAACTGTTTTTT.

The genes are TRBV25-1 and TRBJ1-2; a weak D match, TRBD1 (6 bases). CDR3 length equals 13 residues. Trimming took off 4 bases at V and 8 bases at J, with 14 bases between the two ends. Germline values: CDR1 MGHDK, CDR2 SYGVNS. The CDR3 here is CASSADMGGGYTF. For the CDR3, the DNA is TGTGCCAGCAGTGCCGACATGGGGGGCGGCTACACCTTC.

The chain employs TRBV9 and TRBJ2-3; 7 bases map to TRBD2. The V gene's germline CDR1 is SGDLS and CDR2 YYNGEE. Germline trimming cut 1 base from V and 4 bases from J; bases unmatched to any gene: 9. This CDR3 has 16 residues. Written as DNA, the CDR3 is TGTGCCAGCAGCGTAAGGGGCGGGGGATCGTCAGATACGCAGTATTTT. Its protein product is CASSVRGGGSSDTQYF.

The chain couples TRBV4-3 to TRBJ2-3, with TRBD1 matching over 9 bases. The CDR3 runs to 13 residues. Germline V gene lookup returns CDR1 LGHNA and CDR2 YSLEER. Losses at the gene ends were 6 bases for V and 5 bases for J; bases not matched to a gene: 3. The CDR3 nucleotides read TGCGCCAGCAGTCGACAGGGGGGAGATACGCAGTATTTT. It yields the protein CASSRQGGDTQYF.

A few counts support this clonotype. The CDR3 spells CSARGAEQGGTYEQYF. CDR3 nucleotides: TGCAGTGCTAGAGGGGCGGAACAGGGGGGAACCTACGAGCAGTACTTC. The chain joins TRBV20-1 to TRBJ2-7; TRBD1 agrees at 8 bases. This CDR3 has 16 residues. Germline values: CDR1 DFQATT, CDR2 SNEGSKA (reference sequence). V was clipped by 1 base and J by 2 bases; unmatched bases: 10.

This clonotype was observed a handful of times. The chain is built from TRBV12-3 or TRBV12-4 and TRBJ2-7, with D uncertain. The CDR3 loop spans 13 amino acids. The V end lost 6 bases, the J end lost 5 bases, and 14 bases lay between the germline ends. CDR3 sequence reads: CASSQANWDEQYF. Here the CDR3 DNA reads TGTGCCAGCAGCCAGGCCAACTGGGACGAGCAGTACTTC.

The chain employs TRBV5-1 and TRBJ2-1; D is undetermined. The CDR3 loop spans 14 amino acids. The ends were cut back, 0 bases at V and 3 bases at J, with 7 bases in the middle. Germline V gene lookup returns CDR1 SGHRS and CDR2 YFSETQ. The CDR3 bases are TGCGCCAGCAGCTTGGAGTCCGACTACAATGAGCAGTTCTTC. Its protein product is CASSLESDYNEQFF.

This chain links TRBV6-1 with TRBJ2-7; D ambiguous. The CDR3 contains 17 residues. The ends were cut back, 7 bases at V and 0 bases at J, with 22 bases in the middle. Looked up from germline, CDR1 is MNHNS and CDR2 is SASEGT. The CDR3 nucleotides are TGTGCCAGCACCGCTAACCCGGGTTACCTTAACTCCTACGAGCAGTACTTC. Translation: CASTANPGYLNSYEQYF.

V gene TRBV7-9 combines with J gene TRBJ2-7; D may correspond to TRBD1 or TRBD2 (7 bases each). V shed 6 bases and J shed 4 bases, with 19 bases lying between them. Germline assignment: CDR1 SEHNR and CDR2 FQNEAQ (reference sequence). The CDR3 runs to 15 residues. The DNA of the CDR3 is TGTGCCAGCAGTTCCCGAGCCCAGGGGGGGTACGAGCAGTACTTC. It yields the protein CASSSRAQGGYEQYF.

This clonotype was picked up a small number of times. This chain connects TRBV20-1 to TRBJ2-1; TRBD2 might be the D (6 bases). The CDR3 extends over 13 amino acids. CDR1 and CDR2 from the germline V gene are DFQATT and SNEGSKA (reference sequence). The ends were cut back, 4 bases at V and 4 bases at J, with 11 bases in the middle. CDR3 protein: CSATEGLYNEQFF. The CDR3 DNA reads as TGCAGTGCTACCGAGGGACTGTACAATGAGCAGTTCTTC.

The V gene is TRBV25-1, the J gene TRBJ2-1; D might be TRBD1 (5 bases). This CDR3 region has 12 residues. Germline assignment: CDR1 MGHDK and CDR2 SYGVNS. V was clipped by 2 bases and J by 6 bases, with 5 bases between them. CDR3 sequence reads: CASSEQGNEQFF. DNA of the CDR3: TGTGCCAGCAGTGAACAGGGCAATGAGCAGTTCTTC.

Only a few counts were recorded for this clonotype. The chain has TRBV6-1 and TRBJ1-6, with 10 bases aligning to TRBD1. Germline-derived CDR1 and CDR2 are MNHNS and SASEGT. V dropped 2 bases and J dropped 6; count of bases not matched to a gene: 4. CDR3 size: 16 residues. The CDR3: CASSERTGGSNSPLHF. DNA of the CDR3: TGTGCCAGCAGTGAACGGACAGGGGGATCTAATTCACCCCTCCACTTT.

Only a few counts were recorded for this clonotype. This rearrangement joins TRBV20-1 to TRBJ1-2, with D possibly matching TRBD1 (6 bases). This CDR3 region has 16 residues. The ends were cut back, 0 bases at V and 0 bases at J, with 14 bases in the middle. The V gene's germline CDR1 is DFQATT and CDR2 SNEGSKA (reference sequence). CDR3 in DNA: TGCAGTGCTAGAGATTGGGCAGGGGAAGCTAACTATGGCTACACCTTC. This codes for CSARDWAGEANYGYTF.

CDR3 residues: CASSLRQGGNEQYF. The CDR3 DNA sequence: TGTGCCAGCAGCCTCAGACAGGGAGGCAACGAGCAGTACTTC. The chain joins TRBV12-3 or TRBV12-4 to TRBJ2-7, with D possibly being TRBD1 (7 bases). This CDR3 is 14 amino acids long. V shed 6 bases and J shed 5 bases, with 17 bases lying between them.

The rearrangement uses TRBV4-1 and TRBJ1-1; TRBD1 matches at 8 bases. Unmatched junction bases numbered 15, after V lost 3 bases and J lost 0 bases. Germline CDR1 MGHRA, CDR2 YSYEKL. CDR3 length equals 19 residues. Here the CDR3 DNA reads TGCGCCAGCAGCCAGACTCGGACAGGGTTGGTGAGGATGAACACTGAAGCTTTCTTT. This sequence encodes CASSQTRTGLVRMNTEAFF.

This clonotype showed up many times. CDR3 sequence reads: CASSHLVDTQYF. DNA for the CDR3: TGTGCCAGCAGCCACTTGGTAGATACGCAGTATTTT. The chain combines TRBV5-6 with TRBJ2-3; the D is unclear. Germline CDR1 and CDR2: SGHDT and YYEEEE. There are 12 residues in the CDR3. V lost 4 bases to trimming and J lost 5 bases, with 8 bases between them.

This clonotype was detected a few times. This CDR3 reads CASSPGTGSSNQPQHF. The CDR3 DNA is TGTGCCAGCAGCCCGGGGACAGGGAGTAGCAATCAGCCCCAGCATTTT. J is TRBJ1-5 and V is TRBV5-6; 9 positions match TRBD1. Germline V gene sequence: CDR1 SGHDT, CDR2 YYEEEE. The CDR3 length is 16 residues. J lost 0 bases, V lost 4 bases, and 5 bases had no gene match.

This clonotype was picked up a small number of times. The V and J genes are TRBV25-1 and TRBJ1-6; D remains ambiguous. V was cut by 0 bases and J by 9 bases, with 6 bases left in between. There are 13 residues in the CDR3. The germline gives CDR1 MGHDK, CDR2 SYGVNS. The CDR3 protein is CASSEYVGSPLHF. The CDR3 region has the DNA TGTGCCAGCAGTGAATATGTTGGTTCACCCCTCCACTTT.

This rearrangement joins TRBV5-1 to TRBJ1-1; D is undetermined. The CDR3 consists of 15 residues. CDR1 is SGHRS, CDR2 YFSETQ, per germline. Trimming shortened V by 1 base and J by 1 base, and 11 bases separated the two germline ends. The CDR3 nucleotides are TGCGCCAGCAGCTTGTCGGGCAGTGGGAACACTGAAGCTTTCTTT. Its translation is CASSLSGSGNTEAFF. Full variable domain (missing parts from reference TRBV5-1 and TRBJ1-1): KAGVTQTPRYLIKTRGQQVTLSCSPISGHRSVSWYQQTPGQGLQFLFEYFSETQRNKGNFPGRFSGRQFSNSRSEMNVSTLELGDSALYLCASSLSGSGNTEAFFGQGTRLTVV.

The rearrangement uses TRBV5-6 and TRBJ2-3; D gene ambiguous. Germline-derived CDR1 and CDR2 are SGHDT and YYEEEE. This CDR3 is 15 amino acids long. Trimming removed 0 bases at V and 0 bases at J, with 8 bases between. DNA for the CDR3: TGTGCCAGCAGCTTGGAACCTAGTAGCACAGATACGCAGTATTTT. Amino acid sequence: CASSLEPSSTDTQYF.

The V and J genes are TRBV12-3 or TRBV12-4 and TRBJ1-5; D not resolved. The CDR3 sequence is 13 residues long. Trimming removed 4 bases from V and 6 bases from J, with 10 bases in between. The CDR3 spells CASSWDVSQPQHF. The CDR3, as DNA: TGTGCCAGCAGTTGGGATGTTAGTCAGCCCCAGCATTTT.

The chain has TRBV7-9 and TRBJ2-7, with 9 bases aligning to TRBD2. CDR1 and CDR2 (germline): SEHNR, FQNEAQ (reference sequence). This CDR3 comprises 15 residues. The junction had 3 bases not matched to a gene; V was cut back by 1 base and J by 2 bases. The CDR3 DNA reads TGTGCCAGCAGCTTAGTGGCTAGCGGGGCCTACGAGCAGTACTTC. It codes for CASSLVASGAYEQYF.

This clonotype was counted only a few times. The chain has TRBV5-1 and TRBJ1-2; no reliable D call. V was clipped by 2 bases and J by 7 bases, with 18 bases between them. CDR3 size: 15 residues. The germline V gene has CDR1 SGHRS and CDR2 YFSETQ. The CDR3 sequence is CASSLIPESTGGYTF. In DNA, the CDR3 is TGCGCCAGCAGCTTAATTCCGGAGTCAACTGGTGGCTACACCTTC.

The rearrangement uses TRBV6-4 and TRBJ2-1, with 8 bases lining up with TRBD1. The germline V gene encodes CDR1 MRHNA and CDR2 SNTAGT. The CDR3 length is 13 residues. The ends lost 6 bases at V and 6 bases at J; junction bases unmatched: 4. The CDR3 DNA is TGTGCCAGCAGGGGACAGGCTTCCAATGAGCAGTTCTTC. Translated: CASRGQASNEQFF.